Listed here are 10 T cell receptor beta chains from one sample, sequenced in a study of CD8 T cells in ankylosing spondylitis. TCRdb called the 5' RACE reads again in MiXCR, with one record for every CDR3 protein. Of 250,000 or so distinct CDR3 sequences listed, 15% to 20% are singletons. What was sequenced was blood, either unsorted or a sorted T cell fraction (not recorded which). The origin of the receptors is a male donor with ankylosing spondylitis or in good health (not recorded which).

This clonotype occurred a few times. J is TRBJ2-7 and V is TRBV12-3 or TRBV12-4; 8 bases fit TRBD2. The CDR3 sequence is 12 residues long. V gave up 6 bases and J gave up 7 bases; unmatched junction bases: 5. CDR3 in DNA: TGTGCCAGCAGGCTCACTAGCGGTGAGCAGTACTTC. It yields the protein CASRLTSGEQYF.

The V gene is TRBV5-1, the J gene TRBJ1-1; possible D gene TRBD1, 5 bases. There are 14 residues in the CDR3. Trimming pared 2 bases from V and 4 bases from J, leaving 12 bases between. Per the germline V gene, CDR1 is SGHRS and CDR2 is YFSETQ. CDR3 protein: CASSFLGVGTEAFF. The CDR3 coding sequence is TGCGCCAGCAGCTTTCTGGGGGTGGGCACTGAAGCTTTCTTT.

J is TRBJ1-5 and V is TRBV3-1, with TRBD1 matching over 7 bases. The CDR3 runs to 14 residues. V trimming: 2 bases; J trimming: 6 bases; junction bases outside the gene matches: 4. Germline assignment: CDR1 LGHDT and CDR2 YNNKEL (reference sequence). The DNA for the CDR3 is TGTGCCAGCAGCCAAACAGGGGCCGTTCAGCCCCAGCATTTT. Its translation: CASSQTGAVQPQHF.

This clonotype has more than one count but fewer than ten. The gene calls are TRBV20-1 and TRBJ2-7; tentative D call: TRBD2 (6 bases). The CDR3 spans 15 residues. V lost 5 bases and J lost 0, with 17 bases in between. CDR1 and CDR2 from the germline V gene are DFQATT and SNEGSKA (reference sequence). CDR3 region: CSAPAGGGASYEQYF. CDR3 bases: TGCAGTGCTCCCGCGGGTGGCGGGGCCTCCTACGAGCAGTACTTC.

This clonotype was recorded at least ten times. The chain carries TRBV5-1 and TRBJ2-7; 9 bases match TRBD1. This CDR3 is built from 16 residues. V dropped 1 base and J dropped 1; count of bases not matched to a gene: 6. The V gene's germline CDR1 is SGHRS and CDR2 YFSETQ. CDR3 bases: TGCGCCAGCAGCTTGTCGGTGGGACAGGGATCCTACGAGCAGTACTTC. The encoded protein is CASSLSVGQGSYEQYF.

This clonotype came up a few times. This chain joins TRBV5-1 and TRBJ2-3, with D unresolved. Per germline, CDR1 SGHRS and CDR2 YFSETQ. Trimming took off 5 bases at V and 0 bases at J, with 13 bases between the two ends. The CDR3 runs to 15 residues. The CDR3 coding sequence is TGCGCCAGCAGTGAGTGGACGGAAAGCACAGATACGCAGTATTTT. Translation gives CASSEWTESTDTQYF.

The sample holds a few counts of this clonotype. This chain uses TRBV29-1 with TRBJ1-2; possibly TRBD1 for D (5 bases). The CDR3 is made up of 15 amino acids. Per the germline V gene, CDR1 is SQVTM and CDR2 is ANQGSEA. Trimming left V 4 bases short and J 5 bases short, with 20 bases between. CDR3 loop: CSVGSVRDYVYGYTF. The CDR3 DNA follows: TGCAGCGTTGGATCTGTGAGGGACTACGTTTATGGCTACACCTTC.

This clonotype was found a few times. The V gene is TRBV20-1, the J gene TRBJ2-7, with TRBD1 matching 9 bases. CDR3 length: 14 residues. The junction had 10 bases not matched to a gene; V was cut back by 5 bases and J by 5 bases. Germline lookup yields CDR1 DFQATT and CDR2 SNEGSKA (reference sequence). The CDR3 DNA is TGCAGTGCTCAACGGACAGGGGAAATGAACGAGCAGTACTTC. Translation gives CSAQRTGEMNEQYF.

This clonotype was seen more than once but under ten times. The rearrangement joins TRBV5-1 to TRBJ2-1; possibly TRBD2 for D (6 bases). CDR1 SGHRS and CDR2 YFSETQ come from the germline V gene. Trimming removed 4 bases at V and 8 bases at J, with 19 bases between. This CDR3 region has 15 residues. The CDR3 DNA sequence: TGCGCCAGCAGCCCCGGGACTTCCGCCTTCGATGAGCAGTTCTTC. Protein product: CASSPGTSAFDEQFF.

This clonotype was detected many times. This chain uses TRBV4-1 with TRBJ2-1; maybe TRBD1 (5 bases). From germline, CDR1 is MGHRA and CDR2 YSYEKL. V was trimmed by 4 bases and J by 4 bases, leaving 11 bases between them. The CDR3 sequence is 14 residues long. DNA for the CDR3: TGCGCCAGCAGCCCAAACAGGCTTTACAATGAGCAGTTCTTC. Encoded protein: CASSPNRLYNEQFF.